A single sample gave rise to the 13 T cell receptor beta chains below, sequenced in a study of blood T cell repertoires in COVID-19. Clones were read by immunoSEQ multiplex PCR, and TCRdb kept only the in-frame ones, dropping some. Among roughly 24,000 clones listed, approximately 88% were seen once. The specimen sequenced was peripheral blood. These receptors were taken from a woman aged 70-85 years with active COVID-19.

This clone was found once. The chain links TRBV12-3 or TRBV12-4 to TRBJ1-1; no reliable D call. Deletions cut 1 base from V and 3 bases from J, with 6 bases between. The CDR3 spans 13 residues. The CDR3 loop reads CASSLVPDTEAFF. The CDR3 DNA is TGTGCCAGCAGTTTAGTTCCCGACACTGAAGCTTTCTTT.

The V and J genes are TRBV7-9 and TRBJ2-1; weak D call: TRBD2 (6 bases). The germline V gene encodes CDR1 SEHNR and CDR2 FQNEAQ (reference sequence). Deletions cut 4 bases from V and 4 bases from J, with 11 bases between. The CDR3 runs 14 residues. DNA for the CDR3: TGTGCCAGCAGCTCACGCGGGGAGTACAATGAGCAGTTCTTC. Translating it yields CASSSRGEYNEQFF.

This clone showed up just a few times. The gene calls are TRBV7-9 and TRBJ1-6; 12 bases are a match to TRBD1. Germline values: CDR1 SEHNR, CDR2 FQNEAQ (reference sequence). V was clipped by 7 bases and J by 7 bases; unmatched bases: 2. This CDR3 contains 14 residues. This chain's CDR3 is CASKGTGGNSPLHF. In DNA, the CDR3 is TGTGCCAGCAAGGGGACAGGGGGCAATTCACCCCTCCACTTT.

CDR3 amino acids: CASSADLGTGSRYTF. The CDR3 nucleotides read TGTGCCAGCAGCGCCGACCTCGGGACAGGGAGTCGCTACACCTTC. V gene TRBV7-2 combines with J gene TRBJ1-2, with TRBD1 identical over 9 bases. Germline loops: CDR1 SGHTA, CDR2 FQGNSA. Trimming cost V 5 bases and J 9 bases; bases outside gene matches: 13. The CDR3 extends over 15 amino acids.

The CDR3 region has the DNA TGCGCCAGCAGCTCGGACATCTCTGGAAACACCATATATTTT. Amino acid sequence: CASSSDISGNTIYF. This rearrangement joins TRBV5-1 to TRBJ1-3; D may be TRBD1 (5 bases). CDR1 is SGHRS and CDR2 is YFSETQ in the germline V gene. V was pared by 3 bases and J by 0 bases, with 7 bases between. This CDR3 has 14 residues.

The V call is TRBV5-1, the J call TRBJ2-2; no firm D call. The length of the CDR3 is 15 residues. Germline V lookup: CDR1 SGHRS, CDR2 YFSETQ. V lost 7 bases and J lost 2, with 15 bases in between. CDR3 amino acids: CASHPGDVNTGELFF. The CDR3 nucleotides read TGCGCCAGCCACCCAGGCGATGTAAACACCGGGGAGCTGTTTTTT.

CDR3 loop: CASSQVGNSGGGTQYF. The DNA for the CDR3 is TGTGCCAGCAGCCAAGTAGGAAATAGCGGGGGGGGTACGCAGTATTTT. The J gene is TRBJ2-3, the V gene TRBV3-1 (or the pseudogene TRBV3-2); TRBD2 aligns across 11 bases. The germline V gene encodes CDR1 LGHDT and CDR2 YNNKEL (reference sequence). The CDR3 is 16 amino acids. V shed 1 base and J 8 bases; nucleotides not matched to a gene: 8.

This chain uses TRBV6-4 with TRBJ1-6; D remains unclear. Germline loops: CDR1 MRHNA, CDR2 SNTAGT. The ends were cut back, 3 bases at V and 7 bases at J, with 13 bases in the middle. The CDR3 spans 15 residues. This CDR3 is CASSDSSAGNSPLHF. The DNA for the CDR3 is TGTGCCAGCAGTGATAGTTCGGCGGGGAATTCACCCCTCCACTTT.

The V gene is TRBV5-1, the J gene TRBJ1-1; 7 nucleotides match TRBD1. The CDR3 runs to 13 residues. Germline CDR1 SGHRS, CDR2 YFSETQ. V lost 4 bases to trimming and J lost 8 bases; unmatched junction nucleotides: 8. The CDR3 sequence: CASSPVPDREAFF. The DNA of the CDR3 is TGCGCCAGCAGCCCGGTTCCGGACAGGGAAGCTTTCTTT. The entire variable domain, with the rest obtained from reference TRBV5-1 and TRBJ1-1, is as follows: KAGVTQTPRYLIKTRGQQVTLSCSPISGHRSVSWYQQTPGQGLQFLFEYFSETQRNKGNFPGRFSGRQFSNSRSEMNVSTLELGDSALYLCASSPVPDREAFFGQGTRLTVV.

The V and J genes are TRBV7-6 and TRBJ2-1; TRBD1 matches at 7 bases. This CDR3 is built from 17 residues. With 2 bases clipped from V and 0 bases from J, the junction kept 7 bases outside the gene matches. Germline CDR1 is SGHVS and CDR2 is FNYEAQ. CDR3 in DNA: TGTGCCAGCAGCTTAACGTTACGGGACAGCTCCTACAATGAGCAGTTCTTC. Translated: CASSLTLRDSSYNEQFF. Full variable domain (missing parts from reference TRBV7-6 and TRBJ2-1): GAGVSQSPRYKVTKRGQDVALRCDPISGHVSLYWYRQALGQGPEFLTYFNYEAQQDKSGLPNDRFSAERPEGSISTLTIQRTEQRDSAMYRCASSLTLRDSSYNEQFFGPGTRLTVL.

This clone is a singleton in its sample. The chain uses TRBV2 and TRBJ1-5, with 10 nucleotides matching TRBD1. Germline loops: CDR1 SNHLY, CDR2 FYNNEI. This CDR3 has 14 amino acids. Unmatched junction bases numbered 6, after V lost 7 bases and J lost 6 bases. This CDR3 reads CASKGGTGVQPQHF. The CDR3 coding sequence is TGTGCCAGCAAAGGGGGGACAGGGGTTCAGCCCCAGCATTTT.

CDR3 in amino acids: CASSLTPGTGGYNEQFF. The CDR3 region has the DNA TGCGCCAGCAGCTTGACTCCCGGGACAGGGGGCTACAATGAGCAGTTCTTC. This chain connects TRBV5-1 to TRBJ2-1; 11 bases are a match to TRBD1. The CDR3 length is 17 residues. V was pared by 1 base and J by 3 bases, with 6 bases of the junction left unmatched. CDR1 is SGHRS, CDR2 YFSETQ, per germline.

This chain uses TRBV18 with TRBJ1-5, with D perhaps TRBD1 (5 bases). In germline, CDR1 is KGHSH, CDR2 LQKENI. Trimming shortened V by 6 bases and J by 0 bases, and 12 bases separated the two germline ends. The CDR3 has 15 residues. Here the CDR3 DNA reads TGTGCCAGCTCCCGCGACAGTCATAGCAATCAGCCCCAGCATTTT. Its translation is CASSRDSHSNQPQHF.